Listed below are T cell receptor beta chains from one sample, sequenced in a study of blood T cell repertoires in COVID-19. Clones were sequenced by immunoSEQ multiplex PCR, and TCRdb holds only the in-frame ones, with some missing. The sample lists hundreds of thousands of clones; just under 90% were seen once. Sequencing input: PBMCs or T cells enriched from blood (not recorded which). These receptors all stem from a woman aged 45 to 65 who had been exposed to COVID-19. CDR3s include the opening cysteine and the closing phenylalanine or tryptophan. Fields, in order: D gene, clone size, V gene, J gene, CDR3 protein, CDR3 DNA. D genes are given only for firm matches. Clone size is not always given. Where it is, it says once, few, many or a class for expanded clones.

.	.	TRBV4-2	TRBJ1-2	CASSHGGEEGYTF	TGTGCCAGCAGCCACGGGGGGGAGGAGGGCTACACCTTC
.	.	TRBV9	TRBJ2-1	CASNLDSGEQFF	TGTGCCAGCAACCTAGACTCGGGAGAGCAGTTCTTC
.	.	TRBV12-3/TRBV12-4	TRBJ1-5	CASSLREQQPQHF	TGTGCCAGCAGTTTAAGGGAGCAGCAGCCCCAGCATTTT
TRBD1	.	TRBV25-1	TRBJ1-2	CASSDRQGVNGYTF	TGTGCCAGCAGTGATAGGCAGGGGGTCAATGGCTACACCTTC
.	once	TRBV7-2	TRBJ2-7	CASSTGFLSYEQYF	TGTGCCAGCAGCACAGGGTTCCTCTCCTACGAGCAGTACTTC
.	.	TRBV19	TRBJ2-7	CASSNRVGEQYF	TGTGCCAGTAGTAACAGGGTTGGCGAGCAGTACTTC
.	.	TRBV19	TRBJ2-2	CASRQSGSGELFF	TGTGCCAGTAGACAGAGTGGTTCCGGGGAGCTGTTTTTT
TRBD1	.	TRBV28	TRBJ2-3	CASSFPGQPVDTQYF	TGTGCCAGCAGTTTCCCGGGACAGCCCGTGGATACGCAGTATTTT
.	.	TRBV7-8	TRBJ1-1	CASSSTPQSSNTEAFF	TGTGCCAGCAGCTCCACTCCACAGTCTTCAAACACTGAAGCTTTCTTT
TRBD2	.	TRBV7-2	TRBJ2-5	CASSLRLAGGHETQYF	TGTGCCAGCAGCTTACGCTTAGCGGGGGGGCACGAGACCCAGTACTTC
.	.	TRBV2	TRBJ1-4	CATSTPSPGDEKLFF	TGTGCCACCTCAACCCCATCACCAGGCGATGAAAAACTGTTTTTT
.	few	TRBV28	TRBJ1-5	CASRDLRQFRGNQPQHF	TGTGCCAGCAGGGACCTAAGACAGTTCAGGGGCAATCAGCCCCAGCATTTT
.	.	TRBV7-9	TRBJ2-3	CASRTGHLTDTQYF	TGTGCCAGCAGGACGGGACACCTCACAGATACGCAGTATTTT
.	.	TRBV29-1	TRBJ2-1	CSVERASYNEQFF	TGCAGCGTTGAGCGTGCATCCTACAATGAGCAGTTCTTC
TRBD1	once	TRBV2	TRBJ1-1	CASRTGGRTEAFF	TGTGCCAGCAGGACAGGGGGAAGGACTGAAGCTTTCTTT
.	.	TRBV15	TRBJ1-5	CATSSTGSNQPQHF	TGTGCCACCTCCTCGACGGGGAGCAATCAGCCCCAGCATTTT
TRBD1	.	TRBV6-5	TRBJ2-7	CASSYSWDRVTYEQYF	TGTGCCAGCAGTTACTCGTGGGACAGGGTAACCTACGAGCAGTACTTC
.	.	TRBV6-5	TRBJ2-7	CASSYTQSSGTYEQYF	TGTGCCAGCAGTTACACTCAATCCTCCGGGACCTACGAGCAGTACTTC
.	.	TRBV27	TRBJ2-1	CASRPGHNWNEQFF	TGTGCCAGCAGGCCGGGACACAATTGGAATGAGCAGTTCTTC
.	.	TRBV7-8	TRBJ1-2	CASSLGQSLSGYTF	TGTGCCAGCAGCTTAGGTCAATCACTCTCTGGCTACACCTTC
TRBD1	.	TRBV19	TRBJ1-5	CASRSGGYSNQPQHF	TGTGCCAGTAGATCAGGGGGTTATAGCAATCAGCCCCAGCATTTT
.	.	TRBV7-2	TRBJ2-3	CASSFLTSTDTQYF	TGTGCCAGCAGCTTCCTGACTAGCACAGATACGCAGTATTTT
TRBD1	.	TRBV5-6	TRBJ2-7	CASSFGTEYEQYF	TGTGCCAGCAGCTTCGGGACAGAATACGAGCAGTACTTC
TRBD2	.	TRBV19	TRBJ2-6	CASSMGLAGRGVLTF	TGTGCCAGTAGTATGGGCCTAGCGGGGCGGGGCGTCCTGACTTTC
TRBD1	.	TRBV19	TRBJ1-2	CASTLTTGIYGYTF	TGTGCCAGTACCTTGACGACAGGGATTTATGGCTACACCTTC
.	.	TRBV28	TRBJ2-3	CASSRGSTDTQYF	TGTGCCAGCAGTAGGGGGTCGACAGATACGCAGTATTTT
.	.	TRBV19	TRBJ2-5	CASSFPGIQETQYF	TGTGCCAGTAGTTTTCCCGGGATTCAAGAGACCCAGTACTTC